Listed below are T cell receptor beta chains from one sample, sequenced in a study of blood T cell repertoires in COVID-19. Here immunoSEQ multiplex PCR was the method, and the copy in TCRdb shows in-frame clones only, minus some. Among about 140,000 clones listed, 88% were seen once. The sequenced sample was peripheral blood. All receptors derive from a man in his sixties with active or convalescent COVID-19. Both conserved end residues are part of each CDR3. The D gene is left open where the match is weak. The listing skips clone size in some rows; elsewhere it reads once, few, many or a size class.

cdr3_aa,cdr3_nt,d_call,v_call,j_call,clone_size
CATSDSRGKLFF,TGTGCCACCAGTGATTCCCGCGGCAAACTGTTTTTT,-,TRBV24-1,TRBJ1-4,once
CASSQGQGGYEQYF,TGCGCCAGCAGCCAAGGACAGGGAGGGTACGAGCAGTACTTC,-,TRBV5-1,TRBJ2-7,-
CASSVSTSFGGELFF,TGTGCCAGCAGCGTATCGACTAGCTTCGGCGGGGAGCTGTTTTTT,TRBD2,TRBV9,TRBJ2-2,-
CASYDTYYGYTF,TGTGCCAGCTATGACACCTACTATGGCTACACCTTC,-,TRBV28,TRBJ1-2,-
CASSGDRGREKLFF,TGCGCCAGCAGCGGGGACAGGGGACGCGAAAAACTGTTTTTT,TRBD1,TRBV5-1,TRBJ1-4,-
CASSGSGSADTQYF,TGTGCCAGCAGCGGTAGCGGGAGTGCAGATACGCAGTATTTT,TRBD2,TRBV11-2,TRBJ2-3,-
CASSQGITRNEQYF,TGCGCCAGCAGCCAAGGCATAACTAGAAACGAGCAGTACTTC,-,TRBV4-1,TRBJ2-7,once
CAWGSGTGFGEQYF,TGTGCCTGGGGCTCGGGGACAGGCTTTGGGGAGCAGTACTTC,TRBD1,TRBV30,TRBJ2-7,few
CASSQEASTGDTQYF,TGTGCCAGCAGCCAAGAAGCTTCAACGGGGGATACGCAGTATTTT,-,TRBV4-2,TRBJ2-3,-
CASSTTPGLNSGNTIYF,TGTGCCAGCAGCACTACCCCGGGACTGAATTCTGGAAACACCATATATTTT,-,TRBV11-2,TRBJ1-3,once
CASSYSTNQPQHF,TGTGCCAGCAGCTACAGTACCAATCAGCCCCAGCATTTT,-,TRBV28,TRBJ1-5,-
CASSLDGNQPQHF,TGTGCCAGCAGCCTCGACGGGAATCAGCCCCAGCATTTT,-,TRBV7-9,TRBJ1-5,once
CAISEGGPQHF,TGTGCCATCAGTGAAGGGGGGCCCCAGCATTTT,-,TRBV10-3,TRBJ1-5,-
CASTPGTSGGDAQYF,TGTGCCAGCACCCCGGGGACTAGCGGGGGAGATGCGCAGTATTTT,TRBD2,TRBV6-5,TRBJ2-3,-
CASSYSRTSPRETQYF,TGTGCCAGCAGTTACTCTAGGACTAGCCCCCGGGAGACCCAGTACTTC,TRBD2,TRBV6-2/TRBV6-3,TRBJ2-5,-
CASSLDRVSYEQYF,TGTGCCAGCAGCTTAGACAGGGTGTCCTACGAGCAGTACTTC,-,TRBV7-2,TRBJ2-7,-
CASSPQPGYEQYF,TGTGCCAGCAGCCCCCAACCGGGATACGAGCAGTACTTC,-,TRBV7-3,TRBJ2-7,-
CASTKRATGATEAFF,TGTGCCAGCACTAAACGGGCGACAGGGGCAACTGAAGCTTTCTTT,TRBD1,TRBV6-5,TRBJ1-1,-
CASSTDRGRSGELFF,TGTGCCAGCAGCACTGACAGGGGACGGAGCGGGGAGCTGTTTTTT,TRBD1,TRBV11-2,TRBJ2-2,-
CASSLGTSRNTDTQYF,TGTGCCAGCAGTTTAGGAACTAGCAGGAACACAGATACGCAGTATTTT,-,TRBV28,TRBJ2-3,-
CASSPRGQGPFSSNTGELFF,TGTGCCAGCTCACCAAGGGGACAGGGGCCTTTTTCATCGAACACCGGGGAGCTGTTTTTT,TRBD1,TRBV18,TRBJ2-2,-
CASSPSRGGETQYF,TGTGCCAGCAGCCCTTCAAGGGGGGGGGAGACCCAGTACTTC,-,TRBV28,TRBJ2-5,-
CAITPLENNEQFF,TGTGCCATCACGCCTCTAGAGAACAATGAGCAGTTCTTC,-,TRBV10-3,TRBJ2-1,-
CASSLTPQTWEF,TGTGCCAGTAGTCTTACTCCCCAGACCTGGGAGTTT,-,TRBV19,TRBJ2-3,-
CASSLGIGSYEQYF,TGTGCCAGCAGTTTAGGGATAGGGAGCTACGAGCAGTACTTC,-,TRBV27,TRBJ2-7,-
CASSPRGTGGTEAFF,TGTGCCAGCAGTCCACGTGGGACAGGGGGCACTGAAGCTTTCTTT,TRBD1,TRBV28,TRBJ1-1,-
CASSLSNYGYTF,TGTGCCAGCAGTTTATCGAACTATGGCTACACCTTC,-,TRBV12-3/TRBV12-4,TRBJ1-2,-